This T cell receptor (beta chain) was recorded in a study of T cell responses to AZD1222 COVID-19 vaccine. Findings of the study overall: Clonal diversity was possibly underestimated, and the donors were mostly white British, with more females. Nearly half of spike-specific TCRs reportedly target unmutated variant regions. Spike-specific TCR depth and breadth grew after two AZD1222 doses. Just a handful of AZD1222 recipients were seropositive at baseline.

With regard to this clone: Its antigen is currently unknown.

The data were produced by immunoSEQ multiplex PCR, yet TCRdb's version contains in-frame clones alone and is incomplete. Of about 120,000 clones in the sample, under 95% are singletons; the top ten hold roughly 5.7%. The CDR3 runs 15 residues. With V trimmed by 4 bases and J by 0 bases, 6 bases remained unmatched. Germline assignment: CDR1 SGDLS and CDR2 YYNGEE. This chain connects TRBV9 to TRBJ1-2; TRBD1 matches at 7 bases. The receptor was isolated from an adult in good health. The source was peripheral blood, collected on day 0 of AZD1222 vaccination. CDR3 nucleotides: TGTGCCAGCAGCCTAGGGGGCAGCACTAACTATGGCTACACCTTC. It translates to CASSLGGSTNYGYTF.